This TCR beta chain is from a study of Graves' ophthalmopathy and Graves' hyperthyroidism. Study-level findings and limits: Thyroid clonotypes that were expanded above 0.001 frequency mostly also appeared in blood. Cross-validated, the 13-signature model showed 87.88%/81.08% sensitivity/specificity, and 80%/75% in the test set.

Among the hyperthyroidism patients, all were newly diagnosed, aged 18 to 65, with under 2 months' duration. This clonotype was picked up a small number of times. Antigen specificity is unknown. One base away lies a much larger clone, so this may be a sequencing read error. Germline V CDR1 and CDR2: ENHRY, SYGVKD. Trimming cost V 6 bases and J 2 bases, with 8 bases left between them. The CDR3 contains 13 residues. The TCR beta CDR3 regions underwent amplification from RNA transcripts. RT-PCR was first run with HTBI primers, then multiplex PCR in a second round. TCRdb re-called the multiplex PCR reads through MiXCR, storing one row per CDR3 protein. Of 900,000 to 1,200,000 distinct CDR3 sequences in the sample, less than 45% were seen once.

This receptor was identified in an adult man with Graves' hyperthyroidism. The V call is TRBV10-3, the J call TRBJ1-5; no clear D. Source material: peripheral blood or thyroid tissue (not recorded which). DNA of the CDR3: TGTGCCATCAGCTCGGAGCGCAATCAGCCCCAGCATTTT. Its protein product is CAISSERNQPQHF.